The 20 T cell receptor beta chains below were found in one sample sequenced in a study of blood T cell repertoires in COVID-19. Libraries were prepared by immunoSEQ multiplex PCR; TCRdb keeps only in-frame clonotypes and omits some of them. The sample consists of approximately 230,000 clones, 80% to 95% of them appearing once. Material: PBMCs or T cells enriched from blood (not recorded which). The source is a woman under 30 who had recovered from COVID-19.

The chain combines TRBV28 with TRBJ2-1, with TRBD2 matching 7 bases. Germline V gene sequence: CDR1 MDHEN, CDR2 SYDVKM. The CDR3 totals 16 residues. The trim removed 3 bases at V and 6 bases at J, leaving 11 bases unmatched. CDR3 in DNA: TGTGCCAGCAGTTTTCAGGGCGGGAGTTACGGCAATGAGCAGTTCTTC. As protein: CASSFQGGSYGNEQFF.

This clone was detected only once. V and J are TRBV12-3 or TRBV12-4 and TRBJ1-2; D perhaps matches TRBD1 (6 bases). The CDR3 is 13 amino acids. The germline V and J ends were trimmed by 7 bases and 2 bases, with 11 bases remaining between them. The CDR3 bases are TGTGCCAGCACTGCACAGGGAAACTATGGCTACACCTTC. Translating gives CASTAQGNYGYTF.

CDR3 sequence reads: CASAIQGSGTEAFF. The CDR3 region has the DNA TGTGCTAGTGCCATACAGGGTTCGGGCACTGAAGCTTTCTTT. V is TRBV12-5 and J is TRBJ1-1; D possibly corresponds to TRBD1 (6 bases). From germline, CDR1 is LGHNT and CDR2 FRNRAP. The V end lost 7 bases, the J end lost 4 bases, and 16 bases lay between the germline ends. The CDR3 spans 14 residues.

This sequence joins TRBV2 and TRBJ2-7, with D possibly matching TRBD1 (5 bases). The V and J ends lost 2 bases and 5 bases respectively, with 10 bases between them. From germline, CDR1 is SNHLY and CDR2 FYNNEI. The CDR3 has 13 residues. In nucleotides, the CDR3 is TGTGCCAGCAGTGAATGGCAGGGTAACGAGCAGTACTTC. Residues: CASSEWQGNEQYF.

V is TRBV24-1 and J is TRBJ1-2; D remains unclear. V was pared by 7 bases and J by 8 bases, with 22 bases between. Looked up from germline, CDR1 is KGHDR and CDR2 is SFDVKD. The CDR3 extends over 15 amino acids. CDR3 bases: TGTGCCACCAGGTCAGGCGATATCGAATATGCGGGCTACACCTTC. Its protein product is CATRSGDIEYAGYTF.

The V call is TRBV23-1, the J call TRBJ2-7; D tentatively reads TRBD1 or TRBD2 (9 bases each). TRBV23-1 is an ORF, and what it does is uncertain. The CDR3 spans 17 residues. V was cut by 2 bases and J by 6 bases, with 23 bases left in between. The CDR3 nucleotides read TGCGCCAGCAGTCAAAGGGGACAGGGAAGGGGACTAGCCGAGCAGTACTTC. This codes for CASSQRGQGRGLAEQYF.

The chain couples TRBV27 to TRBJ1-1; TRBD1 aligns across 8 bases. CDR3 length: 13 residues. J lost 11 bases, V lost 5 bases, and 10 bases had no gene match. Germline lookup yields CDR1 MNHEY and CDR2 SMNVEV (reference sequence). The CDR3 sequence: CASSLGQGLGAFF. The CDR3 nucleotides read TGTGCCAGCAGTCTAGGACAGGGTTTAGGGGCTTTCTTT.

The V call is TRBV2, the J call TRBJ2-7; TRBD1 might be the D (6 bases). Germline loops: CDR1 SNHLY, CDR2 FYNNEI. The germline V and J ends were trimmed by 2 bases and 9 bases, with 20 bases remaining between them. This CDR3 region has 15 residues. The DNA for the CDR3 is TGTGCCAGCAGTGAAACTGACAGGCCGCTCGGAGGGCAGTACTTC. The encoded protein is CASSETDRPLGGQYF. Full variable domain (remainder filled in from reference TRBV2 and TRBJ2-7): EPEVTQTPSHQVTQMGQEVILRCVPISNHLYFYWYRQILGQKVEFLVSFYNNEISEKSEIFDDQFSVERPDGSNFTLKIRSTKLEDSAMYFCASSETDRPLGGQYFGPGTRLTVT.

The rearrangement links TRBV3-1 (or the pseudogene TRBV3-2) to TRBJ1-3, with TRBD1 identical over 8 bases. V shed 4 bases and J 5 bases; nucleotides not matched to a gene: 13. The germline CDR1 and CDR2 sequences are LGHDT and YNNKEL (reference sequence). This CDR3 has 17 amino acids. CDR3 protein: CASSPRDRWRDRNTIYF. CDR3 in DNA: TGTGCCAGCAGCCCGCGGGACAGGTGGCGGGATCGAAACACCATATATTTT.

V usage is TRBV27 and J usage is TRBJ1-5; D is uncertain. Germline assignment: CDR1 MNHEY and CDR2 SMNVEV (reference sequence). The CDR3 runs to 15 residues. V gave up 4 bases and J gave up 5 bases, with 15 bases separating them. The CDR3 region has the DNA TGTGCCAGCAGTTCCCACGACGGAGGCTATCAGCCCCAGCATTTT. Translating gives CASSSHDGGYQPQHF.

The V and J genes are TRBV5-1 and TRBJ1-1, with 12 bases fitting TRBD1. Germline V gives CDR1 SGHRS, CDR2 YFSETQ. The CDR3 length is 22 residues. V trimming: 0 bases; J trimming: 4 bases; junction bases outside the gene matches: 22. CDR3 residues: CASSLGPHRESRDRGLGTEAFF. CDR3 nucleotide sequence: TGCGCCAGCAGCTTGGGCCCCCATAGGGAGTCCCGGGACAGGGGGCTTGGCACTGAAGCTTTCTTT.

The chain combines TRBV15 with TRBJ2-4; TRBD2 matches 7 bases. In germline, CDR1 is LNHNV, CDR2 YYDKDF (reference sequence). With 1 base clipped from V and 8 bases from J, the junction kept 8 bases outside the gene matches. CDR3 length equals 15 residues. Here the CDR3 reads CATSRAASGTDIQYF. CDR3 bases: TGTGCCACCAGCAGAGCAGCTAGCGGAACGGACATTCAGTACTTC.

V is TRBV15 and J is TRBJ1-2, with D hard to call. With 0 bases removed from V and 1 base from J, the gap between germline ends came to 9 bases. Germline lookup yields CDR1 LNHNV and CDR2 YYDKDF (reference sequence). The CDR3 loop spans 15 amino acids. The CDR3 is CATSRDRAGNYGYTF. The CDR3 DNA reads as TGTGCCACCAGCAGAGATCGGGCGGGTAACTATGGCTACACCTTC.

The chain is built from TRBV4-1 and TRBJ2-7; TRBD1 matches 7 bases. This CDR3 comprises 12 residues. The trim removed 0 bases at V and 12 bases at J, leaving 5 bases unmatched. In germline, CDR1 is MGHRA, CDR2 YSYEKL. The CDR3 here is CASSQEGQSPYF. The CDR3 DNA reads as TGCGCCAGCAGCCAAGAGGGACAGTCTCCGTACTTC.

V and J are TRBV5-5 and TRBJ1-6; D not certain. The germline V gene encodes CDR1 SGHKS and CDR2 YYEKEE (reference sequence). The ends were cut back, 0 bases at V and 11 bases at J, with 9 bases in the middle. This CDR3 has 13 amino acids. The CDR3 DNA is TGTGCCAGCAGCTTGGACACGGGAGCACCCCTCCACTTT. Translated, it gives CASSLDTGAPLHF.

The chain recombines TRBV27 with TRBJ2-5, with 11 bases aligning to TRBD2. Per the germline V gene, CDR1 is MNHEY and CDR2 is SMNVEV (reference sequence). CDR3 length: 15 residues. Trimming removed 4 bases from V and 3 bases from J; junction bases left unmatched: 4. CDR3 sequence (DNA): TGTGCCAGCAGTTCAGGGACTAGCGGCAAAGAGACCCAGTACTTC. It yields the protein CASSSGTSGKETQYF.

The chain has TRBV2 and TRBJ1-3; no definite D call. Germline loops: CDR1 SNHLY, CDR2 FYNNEI. Trimming stripped 4 bases from V and 2 bases from J, with 9 bases between. This CDR3 spans 14 amino acids. The CDR3 sequence: CASSALSAGNTIYF. For the CDR3, the DNA is TGTGCCAGCAGTGCCCTATCTGCTGGAAACACCATATATTTT.

The chain is built from TRBV6-5 and TRBJ1-2; no clear D gene. V was clipped by 7 bases and J by 0 bases, with 15 bases between them. The CDR3 extends over 15 amino acids. Germline CDR1 MNHEY, CDR2 SVGAGI. CDR3 DNA: TGTGCCAGCACCCGAAGCACGCCTACTAACTATGGCTACACCTTC. Translation gives CASTRSTPTNYGYTF.

This clone was detected a few times. This rearrangement joins TRBV29-1 to TRBJ1-1; a weak D match, TRBD1 (6 bases). This CDR3 is 13 amino acids long. The V end was cut by 7 bases, the J end by 3 bases, with 15 bases between. Germline V lookup: CDR1 SQVTM, CDR2 ANQGSEA. CDR3 protein: CSAIRGVDTEAFF. CDR3 bases: TGCAGCGCTATCAGGGGTGTTGACACTGAAGCTTTCTTT.

CDR3 region: CASVTGGSKETQYF. The CDR3 DNA reads TGTGCCAGCGTAACAGGGGGATCGAAAGAGACCCAGTACTTC. The chain has TRBV6-5 and TRBJ2-5, with 8 bases identical to TRBD1. CDR3 length: 14 residues. After removal of 8 bases from V and 3 bases from J, the junction contained 8 bases not matched to a gene. The germline CDR1 and CDR2 sequences are MNHEY and SVGAGI.